These 13 T cell receptor beta chains originate from one sample sequenced in a study of blood T cells in healthy people across ages. A second PCR of roughly 7 to 11 cycles used a sample-barcoded 5' primer and a J-beta primer mix. MiXCR, applied by TCRdb to the 5' RACE reads, yields one record per CDR3 protein. Among approximately 850,000 distinct CDR3 sequences listed, around 45% were seen once. Input material: blood. Every receptor here comes from a man aged 55 to 69 in good health.

This chain uses TRBV29-1 with TRBJ2-6; D gene uncertain. Per germline, CDR1 SQVTM and CDR2 ANQGSEA. V lost 7 bases to trimming and J lost 2 bases, with 6 bases between them. The CDR3 covers 12 residues. The CDR3 is CSALTGANVLTF. CDR3 nucleotides: TGCAGCGCCCTCACTGGGGCCAACGTCCTGACTTTC.

This clonotype occurred a few times. The gene calls are TRBV12-3 or TRBV12-4 and TRBJ1-4, with 9 positions matching TRBD1. V lost 6 bases, J lost 5 bases, and 7 bases stayed unmatched. This CDR3 has 15 amino acids. CDR3 residues: CASSRMGQGNEKLFF. CDR3 coding DNA: TGTGCCAGCAGCCGGATGGGACAGGGAAATGAAAAACTGTTTTTT.

This clonotype was observed a handful of times. The rearrangement joins TRBV9 to TRBJ2-4; no reliable D call. The end of the DNA is better explained by TRBJ2-7, so the J call may be wrong. The V gene's germline CDR1 is SGDLS and CDR2 YYNGEE. The CDR3 runs to 14 residues. This CDR3 is CASSVGTPHGEQYF. The CDR3 bases are TGTGCCAGCAGCGTAGGTACCCCTCACGGCGAGCAGTACTTC.

With respect to this clonotype: This may be a read error: a much more frequent sequence differs by one nucleotide. The rearrangement joins TRBV29-1 to TRBJ2-7; 7 bases are shared with TRBD2. This CDR3 is built from 14 residues. The V segment lost 4 bases and the J segment 6 bases; nucleotides outside the gene matches: 12. Germline loops: CDR1 SQVTM, CDR2 ANQGSEA. CDR3 residues: CSVGGGRNGCEQYF. The DNA for the CDR3 is TGCAGCGTTGGCGGGGGTCGGAACGGCTGCGAGCAGTACTTC.

V gene TRBV12-3 or TRBV12-4 combines with J gene TRBJ2-5; no definite D call. CDR3 length equals 11 residues. The germline V and J ends were trimmed by 4 bases and 4 bases, with 4 bases remaining between them. The chain's CDR3 is CASSYTETQYF. The CDR3 DNA follows: TGTGCCAGCAGTTACACAGAGACCCAGTACTTC.

The chain joins TRBV6-2 or TRBV6-3 to TRBJ2-3; D not resolved. V lost 2 bases and J 6 bases, leaving 15 bases between the germline ends. CDR3 size: 15 residues. From germline, CDR1 is MNHEY and CDR2 SVGEGT. For the CDR3, the DNA is TGTGCCAGCAGTTACCGGACCTATACGGCGGATACGCAGTATTTT. Its translation is CASSYRTYTADTQYF.

As regards this clonotype: One base away lies a much larger clone, so this may be a sequencing read error. This sequence joins TRBV19 and TRBJ2-5; 9 nucleotides match TRBD1. CDR1 LNHDA and CDR2 SQIVND come from the germline V gene (reference sequence). The CDR3 spans 15 residues. With 4 bases clipped from V and 11 bases from J, the junction kept 14 bases outside the gene matches. CDR3 in amino acids: CASSTGTGSYNEQYF. DNA of the CDR3: TGTGCCAGTAGTACCGGGACAGGGAGCTACAATGAGCAGTACTTC.

The chain has TRBV6-5 and TRBJ2-7; 14 positions agree with TRBD2. V lost 5 bases and J lost 1; bases outside the gene matches: 4. The CDR3 covers 16 residues. Germline lookup yields CDR1 MNHEY and CDR2 SVGAGI. The CDR3 nucleotides read TGTGCCAGCAGTAGACTAGCGGGGGGGCGTTCCTACGAGCAGTACTTC. It translates to CASSRLAGGRSYEQYF.

V usage is TRBV4-1 and J usage is TRBJ1-2; D uncertain. This CDR3 is built from 15 residues. Trimming removed 4 bases from V and 5 bases from J, with 17 bases in between. Germline V gene data show CDR1 as MGHRA and CDR2 as YSYEKL. This CDR3 is CASSPPRDRGYGYTF. The CDR3 nucleotides read TGCGCCAGCAGCCCCCCCCGCGACCGAGGGTATGGCTACACCTTC.

The chain uses TRBV9 and TRBJ1-1; D is undetermined. Germline V gives CDR1 SGDLS, CDR2 YYNGEE. The CDR3 contains 13 residues. V shed 3 bases and J shed 2 bases, with 8 bases lying between them. The CDR3 region is CASSEGINTEAFF. The CDR3 DNA sequence: TGTGCCAGCAGCGAGGGAATTAACACTGAAGCTTTCTTT.

Only one count was recorded for this clonotype. The CDR3 DNA reads as TGTGCCACCAGCCCTTCCGGGGGATCGTGGACTGAAGCTTTCTTT. Translation gives CATSPSGGSWTEAFF. The J gene is TRBJ1-1, the V gene TRBV15; tentative D call: TRBD1 (5 bases). The V and J ends lost 5 bases and 5 bases respectively, with 18 bases between them. CDR3 length equals 15 residues. Germline V gene data show CDR1 as LNHNV and CDR2 as YYDKDF (reference sequence).

The V gene is TRBV20-1, the J gene TRBJ2-1; 16 bases map to TRBD2. Germline V gene sequence: CDR1 DFQATT, CDR2 SNEGSKA (reference sequence). V shed 5 bases, J shed 0 bases, and the junction held 16 bases outside the gene matches. This CDR3 has 21 amino acids. Here the CDR3 reads CSAPGTSGGALRPFSYNEQFF. CDR3 nucleotide sequence: TGCAGTGCTCCCGGGACTAGCGGGGGGGCTTTGAGGCCGTTCTCCTACAATGAGCAGTTCTTC.

This clonotype was seen only a few times. The chain joins TRBV7-9 to TRBJ2-7, with D perhaps being TRBD1 or TRBD2 (5 bases each). The V and J ends lost 4 bases and 2 bases respectively, with 12 bases between them. The CDR3 covers 14 residues. CDR1 SEHNR and CDR2 FQNEAQ come from the germline V gene (reference sequence). This chain's CDR3 is CASSSLGATYEQYF. CDR3 bases: TGTGCCAGCAGCTCCCTCGGGGCTACCTACGAGCAGTACTTC.